The 17 T cell receptor beta chains presented below share a single source sample, sequenced in a study of T cell responses to AZD1222 COVID-19 vaccine. Sequencing used immunoSEQ multiplex PCR; TCRdb keeps in-frame clones, though not all of them. The repertoire holds 86,000 or so clones, with about 88% as singletons. The specimen comprised peripheral blood, sampled 28 days after the second AZD1222 dose. The receptors come from an adult who received the AZD1222 COVID-19 vaccine.

The chain is built from TRBV27 and TRBJ2-2; D is unresolved. The CDR3 is made up of 13 amino acids. The V and J ends lost 3 bases and 1 base respectively, with 3 bases between them. CDR1 MNHEY and CDR2 SMNVEV come from the germline V gene (reference sequence). As DNA, the CDR3 is TGTGCCAGCAGTTTCGAGAACACCGGGGAGCTGTTTTTT. This sequence encodes CASSFENTGELFF.

The rearrangement links TRBV5-1 to TRBJ1-3, with D tentatively TRBD1 (5 bases). Trimming removed 0 bases from V and 4 bases from J, with 14 bases in between. The CDR3 spans 16 residues. Germline loops: CDR1 SGHRS, CDR2 YFSETQ. The CDR3 protein is CASSLAGGRDGNTIYF. CDR3 nucleotide sequence: TGCGCCAGCAGCTTGGCCGGGGGACGAGACGGAAACACCATATATTTT.

This chain connects TRBV24-1 to TRBJ1-2; 10 bases line up with TRBD1. Germline lookup yields CDR1 KGHDR and CDR2 SFDVKD. Trimming removed 9 bases from V and 5 bases from J; junction bases left unmatched: 14. The CDR3 loop spans 16 amino acids. Here the CDR3 reads CATRALDRGLGYGYTF. CDR3 nucleotides: TGTGCCACCCGAGCCCTCGACAGGGGGCTTGGTTATGGCTACACCTTC.

The rearrangement uses TRBV6-5 and TRBJ1-5; TRBD1 matches 11 bases. This CDR3 has 14 amino acids. After removal of 6 bases from V and 4 bases from J, the junction contained 2 bases not matched to a gene. Germline CDR1 MNHEY, CDR2 SVGAGI. CDR3 amino acids: CASRGTGGNQPQHF. Here the CDR3 DNA reads TGTGCCAGCAGGGGGACAGGGGGGAATCAGCCCCAGCATTTT.

The sample holds one count of this clone. The chain has TRBV2 and TRBJ2-2, with 13 bases matching TRBD2. CDR1 and CDR2 from the germline V gene are SNHLY and FYNNEI. Losses at the gene ends were 4 bases for V and 6 bases for J; bases not matched to a gene: 8. This CDR3 is 17 amino acids long. As DNA, the CDR3 is TGTGCCAGCAGTGGTTTGGGACTAGCGGGAATCGCCGGGGAGCTGTTTTTT. Its protein is CASSGLGLAGIAGELFF.

The chain employs TRBV19 and TRBJ2-7; D unresolved. The germline gives CDR1 LNHDA, CDR2 SQIVND (reference sequence). V was pared by 5 bases and J by 2 bases, with 4 bases between. This CDR3 is 11 amino acids long. The CDR3: CASSPTYEQYF. CDR3 nucleotide sequence: TGTGCCAGTAGTCCAACCTACGAGCAGTACTTC.

The chain carries TRBV7-2 and TRBJ2-1; the match to TRBD2 covers 7 bases. Germline CDR1 SGHTA, CDR2 FQGNSA. V was pared by 3 bases and J by 3 bases, with 2 bases of the junction left unmatched. The CDR3 extends over 14 amino acids. CDR3 sequence (DNA): TGTGCCAGCAGCTTGGGCGGGAGCTACAATGAGCAGTTCTTC. It yields the protein CASSLGGSYNEQFF.

The genes are TRBV28 and TRBJ1-1; D call uncertain. The CDR3 sequence is 15 residues long. The germline gives CDR1 MDHEN, CDR2 SYDVKM. Between the trimmed V and J ends, which lost 7 bases and 3 bases, there was a span of 18 bases. The CDR3 sequence: CASNKGDGRDTEAFF. CDR3 nucleotides: TGTGCCAGCAATAAAGGAGACGGTCGCGACACTGAAGCTTTCTTT.

The chain couples TRBV6-5 to TRBJ2-4; D might be TRBD2 (6 bases). The CDR3 consists of 15 residues. The germline V gene encodes CDR1 MNHEY and CDR2 SVGAGI. The germline V and J ends were trimmed by 6 bases and 3 bases, with 15 bases remaining between them. DNA for the CDR3: TGTGCCAGCAGCTTGTCTCTGCGGGGCAAAAACATTCAGTACTTC. This sequence encodes CASSLSLRGKNIQYF.

Only a few counts were recorded for this clone. This chain uses TRBV4-1 with TRBJ2-7; tentative D call: TRBD2 (5 bases). Germline CDR1 reads MGHRA; CDR2 reads YSYEKL. The CDR3 length is 18 residues. The V and J ends lost 1 base and 0 bases respectively, with 19 bases between them. CDR3 DNA sequence: TGCGCCAGCAGCCAAGTTGTTACTAGTCCGTCAAGCTCCTACGAGCAGTACTTC. Translated, it gives CASSQVVTSPSSSYEQYF.

This clone was seen only once. The J gene is TRBJ2-2, the V gene TRBV6-6, with D hard to call. The CDR3 runs to 16 residues. Germline V lookup: CDR1 MNHNY, CDR2 SVGAGI (reference sequence). Between the trimmed V and J ends, which lost 0 bases and 6 bases, there was a span of 14 bases. In DNA, the CDR3 is TGTGCCAGCAGTTACTCGTTTGACTCCTTGTCCGGGGAGCTGTTTTTT. This encodes CASSYSFDSLSGELFF.

This rearrangement joins TRBV7-2 to TRBJ2-1; 7 positions agree with TRBD2. Looked up from germline, CDR1 is SGHTA and CDR2 is FQGNSA. Trimming took 5 bases from V and 5 from J; bases not matched to a gene: 15. This CDR3 comprises 17 residues. The CDR3 DNA reads TGTGCCAGCAGCCCACAGACTCCGGGACTAACAAACAATGAGCAGTTCTTC. Translated: CASSPQTPGLTNNEQFF.

This chain connects TRBV6-2 or TRBV6-3 to TRBJ2-7, with D hard to call. Per germline, CDR1 MNHEY and CDR2 SVGEGT. The V end was cut by 2 bases, the J end by 7 bases, with 9 bases between. The CDR3 sequence is 12 residues long. For the CDR3, the DNA is TGTGCCAGCAGTTACGGAGTTGGTGAGCAGTACTTC. Protein: CASSYGVGEQYF.

The V call is TRBV7-2, the J call TRBJ2-7, with unresolved D. The ends were cut back, 3 bases at V and 7 bases at J, with 13 bases in the middle. CDR3 length: 13 amino acids. Germline V gene lookup returns CDR1 SGHTA and CDR2 FQGNSA. CDR3 sequence (DNA): TGTGCCAGCAGCTTCGACCACCTAGGGGAGCAGTACTTC. Residues: CASSFDHLGEQYF.

This chain connects TRBV5-4 to TRBJ2-7; 14 nucleotides match TRBD2. The length of the CDR3 is 15 residues. The trim removed 3 bases at V and 5 bases at J, leaving 4 bases unmatched. Germline-derived CDR1 and CDR2 are SGHNT and YYREEE (reference sequence). The CDR3 bases are TGTGCCAGCAGCTGGGGACTAGCGGGGGCCCACGAGCAGTACTTC. It specifies CASSWGLAGAHEQYF.

This sequence joins TRBV5-1 and TRBJ2-1; D may be TRBD2 (6 bases). Deletions cut 4 bases from V and 1 base from J, with 12 bases between. The CDR3 runs 15 residues. Germline V CDR1 and CDR2: SGHRS, YFSETQ. CDR3 residues: CASSVPGLSYNEQFF. The CDR3, as DNA: TGCGCCAGCAGCGTACCGGGACTTTCCTACAATGAGCAGTTCTTC.

This clone showed up just a few times. The chain uses TRBV3-1 (or the pseudogene TRBV3-2) and TRBJ2-5; D is possibly TRBD1 (6 bases). V lost 0 bases and J 1 base, leaving 24 bases between the germline ends. CDR1 is LGHDT, CDR2 YNNKEL, per germline (reference sequence). The CDR3 is made up of 20 amino acids. In nucleotides, the CDR3 is TGTGCCAGCAGCCAAGATTTGGGCGGGCCGGAGGTGGGGGCCCAAGAGACCCAGTACTTC. It encodes CASSQDLGGPEVGAQETQYF.